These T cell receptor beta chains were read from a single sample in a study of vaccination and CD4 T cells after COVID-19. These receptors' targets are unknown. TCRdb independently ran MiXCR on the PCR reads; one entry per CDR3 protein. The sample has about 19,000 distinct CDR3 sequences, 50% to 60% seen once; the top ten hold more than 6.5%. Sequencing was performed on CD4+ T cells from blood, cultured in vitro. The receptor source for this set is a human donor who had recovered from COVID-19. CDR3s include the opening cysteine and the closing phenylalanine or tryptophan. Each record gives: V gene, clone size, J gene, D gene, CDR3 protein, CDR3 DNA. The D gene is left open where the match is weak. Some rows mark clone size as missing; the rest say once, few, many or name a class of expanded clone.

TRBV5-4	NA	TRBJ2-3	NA	CASGEKRSASTDTQYF	TGTGCCAGCGGCGAGAAAAGAAGCGCTAGCACAGATACGCAGTATTTT
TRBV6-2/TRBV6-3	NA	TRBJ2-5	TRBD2	CASSAGATSGKETQYF	TGTGCCAGCAGTGCTGGAGCGACTAGCGGGAAAGAGACCCAGTACTTC
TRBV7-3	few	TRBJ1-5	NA	CASSLTGDQPQHF	TGTGCCAGCAGCTTAACAGGCGATCAGCCCCAGCATTTT
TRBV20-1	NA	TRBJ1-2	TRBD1	CSAREQGAGYTF	TGCAGTGCTAGAGAGCAGGGGGCTGGCTACACCTTC
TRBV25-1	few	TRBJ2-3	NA	CASSESNADTQYF	TGTGCCAGCAGTGAATCTAACGCAGATACGCAGTATTTT
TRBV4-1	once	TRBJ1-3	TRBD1	CASSPLYRGQGRNTIYF	TGCGCCAGCAGCCCCCTATATCGAGGACAGGGAAGAAACACCATATATTTT
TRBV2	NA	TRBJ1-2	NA	CASTRDGLGEGYTF	TGTGCCAGCACCCGGGACGGCCTCGGTGAGGGCTACACCTTC
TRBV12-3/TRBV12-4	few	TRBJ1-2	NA	CASSQTNYGYTF	TGTGCCAGCAGTCAAACAAACTATGGCTACACCTTC
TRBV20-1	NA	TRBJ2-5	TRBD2	CSARAGTSGSSQETQYF	TGCAGTGCTCGGGCCGGGACTAGCGGGAGCAGCCAAGAGACCCAGTACTTC
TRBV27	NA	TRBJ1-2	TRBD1	CASSLSYRTGVGYTF	TGTGCCAGCAGTTTATCTTACCGGACAGGGGTCGGCTACACCTTC
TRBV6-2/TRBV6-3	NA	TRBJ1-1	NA	CASRDSSSTEAFF	TGTGCCAGCAGGGACAGCTCCAGCACTGAAGCTTTCTTT
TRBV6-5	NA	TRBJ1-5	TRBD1	CASSFDRDYHQPQHF	TGTGCCAGCAGTTTTGACAGGGACTATCATCAGCCCCAGCATTTT
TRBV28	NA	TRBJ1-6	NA	CASSLEGARSPLHF	TGTGCCAGCAGTTTAGAAGGGGCGAGGTCACCCCTCCACTTT
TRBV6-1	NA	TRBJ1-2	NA	CASTLGGYGYTF	TGTGCCAGCACCCTTGGCGGTTATGGCTACACCTTC
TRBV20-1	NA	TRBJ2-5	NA	CSAGEGGETQYF	TGCAGTGCGGGTGAGGGGGGAGAGACCCAGTACTTC
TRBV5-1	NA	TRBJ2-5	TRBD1	CASSLDRGLAETQYF	TGCGCCAGCAGCTTGGACAGGGGGCTTGCGGAGACCCAGTACTTC
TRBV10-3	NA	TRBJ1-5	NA	CAISDGPDRNQPQHF	TGTGCCATCAGTGATGGTCCGGACCGCAATCAGCCCCAGCATTTT
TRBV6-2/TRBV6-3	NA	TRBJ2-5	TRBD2	CASSYFGPSGETQYF	TGTGCCAGCAGTTACTTTGGCCCTAGCGGGGAGACCCAGTACTTC
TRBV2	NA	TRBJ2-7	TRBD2	CASSERTSGRYSYEQYF	TGTGCCAGCAGTGAAAGAACTAGCGGGCGCTACTCCTACGAGCAGTACTTC
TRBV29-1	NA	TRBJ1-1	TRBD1	CSVDPGQGKTEAFF	TGCAGCGTTGACCCGGGACAGGGAAAGACTGAAGCTTTCTTT
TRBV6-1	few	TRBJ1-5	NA	CASSRGFGQPQHF	TGTGCCAGCAGCCGGGGCTTCGGTCAGCCCCAGCATTTT
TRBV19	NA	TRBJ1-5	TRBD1	CASSPGTGSNSNQPQHF	TGTGCCAGTAGTCCTGGGACAGGTTCTAATAGCAATCAGCCCCAGCATTTT
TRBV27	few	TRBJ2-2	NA	CASSSSQPTGELFF	TGTGCCAGCAGTTCCTCACAGCCCACCGGGGAGCTGTTTTTT
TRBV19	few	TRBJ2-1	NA	CASSMPPGSSSYNEQFF	TGTGCCAGTAGTATGCCGCCAGGGTCCAGCTCCTACAATGAGCAGTTCTTC
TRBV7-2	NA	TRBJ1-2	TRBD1	CASEMDRGPYGYTF	TGTGCCAGCGAGATGGACAGGGGTCCCTATGGCTACACCTTC
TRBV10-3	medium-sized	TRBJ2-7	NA	CAISESPEYEQYF	TGTGCCATCAGTGAGTCGCCAGAGTACGAGCAGTACTTC
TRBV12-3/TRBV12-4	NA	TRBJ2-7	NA	CASSSRTSSVYEQYF	TGTGCCAGCAGTTCTCGAACTAGTTCCGTCTACGAGCAGTACTTC
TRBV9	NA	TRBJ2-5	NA	CASSVAVSQETQYF	TGTGCCAGCAGCGTAGCGGTTAGCCAAGAGACCCAGTACTTC
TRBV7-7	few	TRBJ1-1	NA	CASSRTDNTEAFF	TGTGCTAGCAGCCGGACAGACAACACTGAAGCTTTCTTT
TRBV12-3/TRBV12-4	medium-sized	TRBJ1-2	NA	CASSLGGSGYTF	TGTGCCAGCAGTTTAGGGGGGAGCGGCTACACCTTC
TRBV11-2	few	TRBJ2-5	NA	CASSLGWGETQYF	TGTGCCAGCAGCTTAGGTTGGGGAGAGACCCAGTACTTC
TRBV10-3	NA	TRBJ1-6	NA	CAISGRGLGSPLHF	TGTGCCATCAGTGGTAGGGGTTTGGGTTCACCCCTCCACTTT
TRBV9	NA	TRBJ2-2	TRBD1	CASSVATTGSGGELFF	TGTGCCAGCAGCGTAGCTACGACAGGGTCGGGCGGGGAGCTGTTTTTT
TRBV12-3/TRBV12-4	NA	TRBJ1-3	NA	CASSSPGNTIYF	TGTGCCAGCAGTTCTCCTGGAAACACCATATATTTT
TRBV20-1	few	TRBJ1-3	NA	CSARRDGPNTIYF	TGCAGTGCTAGAAGGGACGGTCCAAACACCATATATTTT
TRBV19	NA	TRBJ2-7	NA	CASSIQDGNEQYF	TGTGCCAGTAGTATTCAGGATGGGAACGAGCAGTACTTC